The 19 T cell receptor beta chains in this list originate from one sample, sequenced in a study of CD8+ T cells in alopecia areata. TCR sequencing used cDNA made by reverse transcription of extracted RNA. Here immunoSEQ multiplex PCR was the method, and the copy in TCRdb shows in-frame clones only, minus some. The sample has some 160,000 clones, around 62% seen once. Sequenced input: CD8+ T cells sorted from blood. The receptors stem from a human donor in good health.

This chain connects TRBV29-1 to TRBJ1-4; tentatively, D is TRBD1 (6 bases). The germline V gene encodes CDR1 SQVTM and CDR2 ANQGSEA. V lost 0 bases to trimming and J lost 8 bases, with 16 bases between them. The CDR3 sequence is 15 residues long. This CDR3 is CSVEDPRDTQEKLFF. CDR3 DNA: TGCAGCGTTGAAGATCCGCGGGACACACAGGAAAAACTGTTTTTT. Variable domain in full (rest from reference TRBV29-1 and TRBJ1-4): SAVISQKPSRDICQRGTSLTIQCQVDSQVTMMFWYRQQPGQSLTLIATANQGSEATYESGFVIDKFPISRPNLTFSTLTVSNMSPEDSSIYLCSVEDPRDTQEKLFFGSGTQLSVL.

The chain has TRBV4-1 and TRBJ1-1; D not certain. The CDR3 totals 11 residues. The germline gives CDR1 MGHRA, CDR2 YSYEKL. Between the trimmed V and J ends, which lost 5 bases and 7 bases, there was a span of 8 bases. CDR3 DNA sequence: TGCGCCAGCAGCACGGGCAGTGAAGCTTTCTTT. This encodes CASSTGSEAFF.

The CDR3 nucleotides read TGTGCCAGCAGCCCACAGCGTTACGGAGAGACCCAGTACTTC. Protein: CASSPQRYGETQYF. V is TRBV7-3 and J is TRBJ2-5; D unresolved. The V gene lost 5 bases and the J gene lost 4 bases, with 14 bases spanning the gap. The CDR3 has 14 residues. Germline CDR1 is SGHTA and CDR2 is FQGTGA.

The chain couples TRBV25-1 to TRBJ2-7, with a weak D call TRBD2 (6 bases). Trimming cost V 4 bases and J 7 bases, with 17 bases left between them. Germline lookup yields CDR1 MGHDK and CDR2 SYGVNS. This CDR3 spans 14 amino acids. Written as DNA, the CDR3 is TGTGCCAGCAGTGGTTGGGGCGGGATCCGGGAGCAGTACTTC. This codes for CASSGWGGIREQYF.

The count of this clone is one. The gene calls are TRBV7-2 and TRBJ2-7; 7 bases agree with TRBD2. CDR1 and CDR2 from the germline V gene are SGHTA and FQGNSA. This CDR3 spans 15 amino acids. V dropped 2 bases and J dropped 3; count of bases not matched to a gene: 7. Here the CDR3 DNA reads TGTGCCAGCAGCTTACGGCGCCAGCGGGGCTACGAGCAGTACTTC. Translating gives CASSLRRQRGYEQYF.

The chain is built from TRBV4-1 and TRBJ1-1; TRBD1 agrees at 8 bases. CDR1 and CDR2 (germline): MGHRA, YSYEKL. The CDR3 loop spans 15 amino acids. J was trimmed by 3 bases and V by 3 bases; bases with no gene match: 6. The CDR3 region has the DNA TGCGCCAGCAGCCACGTGGACAGGGTCGACACTGAAGCTTTCTTT. Its translation: CASSHVDRVDTEAFF.

This chain links TRBV11-2 with TRBJ2-1; TRBD1 matches at 9 bases. The CDR3 runs to 15 residues. J gave up 5 bases and V 4 bases, and 6 bases lay outside the gene matches. CDR1 is SGHAT, CDR2 FQNNGV, per germline. The DNA of the CDR3 is TGTGCCAGCAGCTCGGGACAGGGCTACAACAATGAGCAGTTCTTC. Encoded protein: CASSSGQGYNNEQFF.

The chain carries TRBV9 and TRBJ1-4, with TRBD1 as a possible D gene (5 bases). The CDR3 runs 14 residues. V was cut by 4 bases and J by 4 bases, with 11 bases left in between. The germline gives CDR1 SGDLS, CDR2 YYNGEE. CDR3 protein: CASSQGSLNEKLFF. CDR3 nucleotides: TGTGCCAGCAGCCAGGGATCTCTTAATGAAAAACTGTTTTTT.

V usage is TRBV7-9 and J usage is TRBJ2-7; D gene unclear. V gave up 2 bases and J gave up 5 bases, with 22 bases separating them. The CDR3 consists of 17 residues. The V gene's germline CDR1 is SEHNR and CDR2 FQNEAQ (reference sequence). The CDR3 sequence: CASSLSLQLWVEDEQYF. CDR3 DNA sequence: TGTGCCAGCAGCTTATCCCTCCAACTCTGGGTGGAAGACGAGCAGTACTTC.

The chain uses TRBV7-9 and TRBJ2-3, with D unresolved. Looked up from germline, CDR1 is SEHNR and CDR2 is FQNEAQ (reference sequence). The V gene lost 3 bases and the J gene lost 13 bases, with 17 bases spanning the gap. This CDR3 region has 13 residues. The CDR3 sequence is CASSFPSGITKYF. CDR3 in DNA: TGTGCCAGCAGCTTCCCCTCGGGTATAACGAAGTATTTT.

The J gene is TRBJ2-1, the V gene TRBV29-1; D is possibly TRBD1 (7 bases). The CDR3 extends over 14 amino acids. In germline, CDR1 is SQVTM, CDR2 ANQGSEA. The V end was cut by 4 bases, the J end by 2 bases, with 12 bases between. CDR3: CSVGPRGAYNEQFF. CDR3 nucleotides: TGCAGCGTTGGCCCCAGGGGGGCCTACAATGAGCAGTTCTTC.

V usage is TRBV2 and J usage is TRBJ1-1, with 10 bases fitting TRBD1. CDR3 length: 16 residues. Germline V CDR1 and CDR2: SNHLY, FYNNEI. The V segment lost 3 bases and the J segment 1 base; nucleotides outside the gene matches: 5. CDR3 residues: CASSDSRDRGNTEAFF. CDR3 DNA: TGTGCCAGCAGTGATTCCCGGGACAGGGGGAACACTGAAGCTTTCTTT.

This clone was seen only a few times. This rearrangement joins TRBV27 to TRBJ2-1; 10 nucleotides line up with TRBD2. Per germline, CDR1 MNHEY and CDR2 SMNVEV (reference sequence). The CDR3 sequence is 17 residues long. V dropped 5 bases and J dropped 7; count of bases not matched to a gene: 14. The CDR3: CASSPIKMASGSNEQFF. The CDR3 coding sequence is TGTGCCAGCAGTCCAATAAAGATGGCTAGCGGGAGTAATGAGCAGTTCTTC.

The chain employs TRBV4-1 and TRBJ2-7, with D unclear. The germline V gene encodes CDR1 MGHRA and CDR2 YSYEKL. CDR3 size: 13 residues. Trimming removed 0 bases at V and 4 bases at J, with 7 bases between. The DNA of the CDR3 is TGCGCCAGCAGCCAAGACTTCACTTACGAGCAGTACTTC. Its translation is CASSQDFTYEQYF.

This chain joins TRBV2 and TRBJ2-5; D not certain. This CDR3 contains 14 residues. V lost 6 bases and J 0 bases, leaving 11 bases between the germline ends. Germline-derived CDR1 and CDR2 are SNHLY and FYNNEI. This CDR3 is CASRGPTYQETQYF. In DNA form, the CDR3 reads TGTGCCAGCAGGGGCCCCACGTACCAAGAGACCCAGTACTTC.

The V call is TRBV7-9, the J call TRBJ2-7; 7 bases map to TRBD1. After removal of 5 bases from V and 5 bases from J, the junction contained 9 bases not matched to a gene. Germline V gives CDR1 SEHNR, CDR2 FQNEAQ (reference sequence). The CDR3 consists of 14 residues. Written as DNA, the CDR3 is TGTGCCAGCAGCCACCCCGACAGGGAGCACGAGCAGTACTTC. Protein product: CASSHPDREHEQYF.

The chain links TRBV27 to TRBJ2-7, with TRBD2 matching over 8 bases. Per the germline V gene, CDR1 is MNHEY and CDR2 is SMNVEV (reference sequence). CDR3 length: 14 amino acids. Trimming at V came to 4 bases and at J to 7 bases, leaving 9 bases not matched to a gene. CDR3 sequence: CASSYGGGSEEQYF. The CDR3 DNA reads as TGTGCCAGCAGTTATGGCGGGGGGTCTGAAGAGCAGTACTTC.

The gene calls are TRBV27 and TRBJ2-5; a weak D match, TRBD2 (6 bases). Between the trimmed V and J ends, which lost 8 bases and 5 bases, there was a span of 9 bases. Germline loops: CDR1 MNHEY, CDR2 SMNVEV (reference sequence). The CDR3 is 11 residues long. The CDR3 DNA is TGTGCCAGCGAGGAGGGTGAGACCCAGTACTTC. Its translation is CASEEGETQYF.

This clone has a handful of counts. The gene calls are TRBV29-1 and TRBJ2-1; a weak D match, TRBD1 (5 bases). CDR1 and CDR2 (germline): SQVTM, ANQGSEA. The CDR3 is 17 residues long. V lost 0 bases and J 10 bases, leaving 25 bases between the germline ends. This CDR3 reads CSVEDHYSPTGAAEQFF. The CDR3 bases are TGCAGCGTTGAAGATCATTATAGTCCAACAGGAGCCGCCGAGCAGTTCTTC.